A single TCR beta chain is shown here with its context. Per the study methods: Scientists estimated how many nucleated cells there were by amplifying reference gene primers. The repertoire was sequenced with immunoSEQ multiplex PCR; TCRdb's copy has only in-frame clones and lacks some. V and J calls and clone size are those listed in that table; D and trimming were worked out from the DNA. The sample carries about 150,000 clones, over 75% recorded once. The sample comes from a study of blood T cell repertoires in COVID-19. Study summary: The origin of the acute and convalescent COVID-19 samples was the United States, Italy and Spain. T cells, B-cell-depleted T cells, or PBMCs supplied cDNA or gDNA.

The CDR3 length is 16 residues. V was pared by 4 bases and J by 8 bases, with 9 bases of the junction left unmatched. Germline V gives CDR1 PRHDT, CDR2 FYEKMQ (reference sequence). The clonotype was recovered from a human donor in a cohort sampled during active COVID-19. This chain uses TRBV13 with TRBJ2-1; TRBD2 agrees at 12 bases. Sequencing was performed on peripheral blood. CDR3 nucleotides: TGTGCCAGCAGCTCCCTTAGACTAGCGGGAGTTTATGAGCAGTTCTTC. Amino acid sequence: CASSSLRLAGVYEQFF.